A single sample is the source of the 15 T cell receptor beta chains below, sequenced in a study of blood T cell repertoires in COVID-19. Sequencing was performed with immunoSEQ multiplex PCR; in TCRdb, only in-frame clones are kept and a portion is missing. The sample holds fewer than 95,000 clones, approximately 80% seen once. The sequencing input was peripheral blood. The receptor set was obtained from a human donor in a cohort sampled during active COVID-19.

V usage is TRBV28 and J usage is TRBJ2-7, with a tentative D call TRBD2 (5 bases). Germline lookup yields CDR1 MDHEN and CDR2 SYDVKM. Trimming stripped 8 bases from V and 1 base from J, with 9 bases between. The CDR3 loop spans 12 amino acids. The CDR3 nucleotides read TGTGCCAGCCGGGGTGTTTCCTACGAGCAGTACTTC. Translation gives CASRGVSYEQYF.

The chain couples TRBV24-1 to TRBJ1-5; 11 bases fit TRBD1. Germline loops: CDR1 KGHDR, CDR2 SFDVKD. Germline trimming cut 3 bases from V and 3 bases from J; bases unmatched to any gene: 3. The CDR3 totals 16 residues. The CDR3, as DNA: TGTGCCACCAGTGATGGACAGGGGGCCATCAATCAGCCCCAGCATTTT. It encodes CATSDGQGAINQPQHF.

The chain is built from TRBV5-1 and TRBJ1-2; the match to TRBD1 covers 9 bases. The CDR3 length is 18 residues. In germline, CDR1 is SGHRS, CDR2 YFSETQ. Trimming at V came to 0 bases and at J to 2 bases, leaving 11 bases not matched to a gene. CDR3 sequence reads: CASSLVPGQGTGNYGYTF. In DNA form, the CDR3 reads TGCGCCAGCAGCTTGGTACCGGGACAGGGTACGGGAAACTATGGCTACACCTTC.

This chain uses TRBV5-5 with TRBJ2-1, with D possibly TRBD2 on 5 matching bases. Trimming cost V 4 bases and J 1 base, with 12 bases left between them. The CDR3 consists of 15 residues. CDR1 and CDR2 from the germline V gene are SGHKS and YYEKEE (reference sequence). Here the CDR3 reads CASSPSSRSYNEQFF. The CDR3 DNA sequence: TGTGCCAGCAGCCCTAGCTCAAGGTCCTACAATGAGCAGTTCTTC.

CDR3 sequence: CASSPTARDRGRYEQYF. The DNA of the CDR3 is TGTGCCAGCAGCCCGACTGCCCGGGACAGGGGGCGGTACGAGCAGTACTTC. This chain joins TRBV11-2 and TRBJ2-7, with 12 positions matching TRBD1. This CDR3 is 17 amino acids long. The J segment lost 4 bases and the V segment lost 5 bases, leaving 12 bases of the junction unmatched. The germline gives CDR1 SGHAT, CDR2 FQNNGV. The variable domain in full, completed from reference TRBV11-2 and TRBJ2-7, reads EAGVAQSPRYKIIEKRQSVAFWCNPISGHATLYWYQQILGQGPKLLIQFQNNGVVDDSQLPKDRFSAERLKGVDSTLKIQPAKLEDSAVYLCASSPTARDRGRYEQYFGPGTRLTVT.

The CDR3: CASSFMVRETEAFF. The CDR3 bases are TGTGCCAGCAGCTTCATGGTTCGGGAGACTGAAGCTTTCTTT. The rearrangement uses TRBV7-2 and TRBJ1-1; D is unclear. Trimming removed 3 bases at V and 5 bases at J, with 13 bases between. The CDR3 length is 14 residues. From germline, CDR1 is SGHTA and CDR2 FQGNSA.

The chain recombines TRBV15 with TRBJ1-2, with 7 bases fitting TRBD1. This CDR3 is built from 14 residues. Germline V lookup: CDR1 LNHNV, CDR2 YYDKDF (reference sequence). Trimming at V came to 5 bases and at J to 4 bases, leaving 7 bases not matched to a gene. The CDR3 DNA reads TGTGCCACCAGCCCCGACAGGGCTTTCTATGGCTACACCTTC. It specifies CATSPDRAFYGYTF.

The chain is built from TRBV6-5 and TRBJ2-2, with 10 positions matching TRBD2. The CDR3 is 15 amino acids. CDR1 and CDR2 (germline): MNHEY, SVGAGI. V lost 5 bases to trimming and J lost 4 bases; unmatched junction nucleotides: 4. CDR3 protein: CASSIIAGGTGELFF. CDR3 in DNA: TGTGCCAGCAGTATTATAGCGGGGGGCACCGGGGAGCTGTTTTTT.

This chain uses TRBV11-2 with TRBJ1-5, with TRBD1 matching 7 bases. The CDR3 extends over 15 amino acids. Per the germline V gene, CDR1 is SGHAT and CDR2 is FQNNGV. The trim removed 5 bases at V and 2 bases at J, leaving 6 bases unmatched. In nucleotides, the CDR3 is TGTGCCAGCAGCCAGCACGGGACAGGCAATCAGCCCCAGCATTTT. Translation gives CASSQHGTGNQPQHF.

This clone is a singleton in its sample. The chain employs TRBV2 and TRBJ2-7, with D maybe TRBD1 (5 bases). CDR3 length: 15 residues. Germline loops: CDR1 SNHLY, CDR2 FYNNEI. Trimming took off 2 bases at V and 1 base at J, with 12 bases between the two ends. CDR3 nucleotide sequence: TGTGCCAGCAGTGAAAATCCGGCAGGGTCCTACGAGCAGTACTTC. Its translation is CASSENPAGSYEQYF.

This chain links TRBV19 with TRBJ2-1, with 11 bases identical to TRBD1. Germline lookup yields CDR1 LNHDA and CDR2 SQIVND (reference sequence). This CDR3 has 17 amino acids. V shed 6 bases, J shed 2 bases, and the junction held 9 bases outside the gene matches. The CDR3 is CASRKPRTGGAYNEQFF. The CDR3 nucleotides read TGTGCCAGTAGGAAACCGCGGACAGGGGGCGCCTACAATGAGCAGTTCTTC.

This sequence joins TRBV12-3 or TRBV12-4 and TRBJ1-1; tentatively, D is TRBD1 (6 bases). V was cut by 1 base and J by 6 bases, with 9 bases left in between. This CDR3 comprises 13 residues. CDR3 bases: TGTGCCAGCAGTTTAGGGGGGCTAGCTGAAGCTTTCTTT. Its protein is CASSLGGLAEAFF.

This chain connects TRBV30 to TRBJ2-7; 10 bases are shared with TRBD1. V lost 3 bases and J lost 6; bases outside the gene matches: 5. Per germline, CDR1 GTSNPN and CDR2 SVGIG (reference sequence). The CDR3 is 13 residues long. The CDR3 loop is CAWSRQGALEQYF. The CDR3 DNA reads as TGTGCCTGGAGCCGACAGGGGGCGCTCGAGCAGTACTTC.

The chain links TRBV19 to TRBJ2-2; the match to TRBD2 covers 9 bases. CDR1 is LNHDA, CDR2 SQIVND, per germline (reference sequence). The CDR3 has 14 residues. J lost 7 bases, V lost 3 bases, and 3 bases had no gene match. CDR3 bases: TGTGCCAGTAGTATCCAGCGGGGGGACGGGGAGCTGTTTTTT. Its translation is CASSIQRGDGELFF.

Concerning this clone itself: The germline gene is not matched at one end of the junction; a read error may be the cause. The CDR3 nucleotides read TGTGCCAGCAGCTACATACAGGGCAACCAGGAGACCCAGTACTTC. It translates to CASSYIQGNQETQYF. The chain uses TRBV5-6 and TRBJ2-5; tentative D call: TRBD1 (6 bases). This CDR3 has 15 residues. From germline, CDR1 is SGHDT and CDR2 YYEEEE.